The clone carrying this T cell receptor (beta chain) was seen only a few times. Germline V gives CDR1 SEHNR, CDR2 FQNEAQ (reference sequence). The length of the CDR3 is 15 residues. Trimming took 5 bases from V and 2 from J; bases not matched to a gene: 5. The data are from a study of T-cell reconstitution after alpha-beta-depleted transplantation in children. Researchers prepared the TCRbeta library using unique molecular identifiers, the study reports. TCRdb reanalysed the PCR reads using MiXCR and keeps one entry per CDR3 protein. The repertoire consists of about 500,000 distinct CDR3 sequences, with over 25% occurring once and the leading ten covering 2% to 2.5%.

Specimen: PBMCs from the stem cell graft donor, collected from the stem cell graft. The sequence derives from a human donor who donated a stem cell graft to a child with aplastic anemia. This chain links TRBV7-9 with TRBJ2-5; 10 nucleotides line up with TRBD2. CDR3 nucleotide sequence: TGTGCCAGCAGCCTTAGCGGGAGGCTTCAAGAGACCCAGTACTTC. This sequence encodes CASSLSGRLQETQYF.